Described below is a single T cell receptor beta chain sequence and its context. Its antigen remains unknown. The authors extracted at least 6 micrograms of total RNA per sample. The CDR3 length is 16 residues. Looked up from germline, CDR1 is SGHRS and CDR2 is YFSETQ. Next came a second PCR, run for about 6 to 12 cycles, which used a sample-barcoded 5' primer along with a J-beta primer mix. Every sample gave at least 2.5 million paired-end reads containing CDR3. MiXCR was run by TCRdb on the 5' RACE reads, yielding one entry per CDR3 protein. The table records 1.5 million to 2 million distinct CDR3 sequences, 28% of them present only once. These data belong to a study of blood T cells in healthy people across ages. General observations from the study: The CMV status of each donor remained undetermined, and this could have confounded shifts in expanded clonotypes. Naive CD4+ cells and diversity were both higher in long-lived donors than in aged donors.

Sample: blood. The receptor was isolated from a woman aged 25 to 39 in good health. The genes are TRBV5-1 and TRBJ2-1; D possibly corresponds to TRBD1 (6 bases). The end of the DNA fits TRBJ2-7 better, so the J call may be wrong. CDR3 sequence reads: CASSSGGGNSYNEQYF. CDR3 in DNA: TGCGCCAGCAGCTCAGGTGGGGGCAACTCCTACAATGAGCAGTACTTC.